Sequencing of this T cell receptor beta chain was carried out in a study of OX40 agonist ivuxolimab in advanced cancers. Regarding the study in general: Ivuxolimab was a fully human IgG2 agonistic monoclonal antibody targeting the costimulatory receptor OX40 (CD134). Intravenous ivuxolimab was administered to patients every 2 weeks at six dose levels: 0.01, 0.1, 0.3, 1.5, 3 and 10 mg/kg. Of the approximately 54 patients in dose escalation, 19 had hepatocellular carcinoma, around 15 had melanoma, 9 had renal cell carcinoma and 9 had head and neck cancer. The dose-escalation cohort was 82.7% male with a mean age of about 58 years, ranging from roughly 23 to 85. Patients were allowed to have had prior anti-PD-1, anti-PD-L1 or anti-CTLA-4 therapy, and 40% of the dose-escalation patients had been treated with checkpoint inhibitors. Partial responses occurred in three dose-escalation patients: two with cutaneous melanoma and one with hepatocellular carcinoma. Peripheral TCRbeta sequencing was intended to test whether TCR sequence diversity was altered and clonal T-cell expansion was caused by ivuxolimab. The paper covers the monotherapy dose-escalation part of the phase I ivuxolimab trial, which included N of about 50 patients. General findings and caveats noted by the study authors: After ivuxolimab, CD8+ T cells had more expanded clones than CD4+ T cells on average. Which antigens the clonally expanded peripheral T cells were specific for was not determined. In partial responders in the 0.1-3.0 mg/kg groups, normalized peripheral clonal expansion was found to be among the lowest, especially among CD8+ T cells. At doses from 0.1 to 3.0 mg/kg, clonal expansion was seen in both CD4+ and CD8+ blood T cells between baseline and week 6. Low levels of normalized T-cell clonal expansion were also seen in some patients who did not respond.

The trial excluded patients who had a history of autoimmune disease or were on systemic immunosuppression. Peripheral blood for TCR sequencing was collected from all dose cohorts at baseline, on cycle 4 day 1, and on cycle 7 day 1. The samples were drawn from a first-in-human, open-label, multicenter phase I dose-escalation trial of ivuxolimab. Adults with locally advanced or metastatic head and neck squamous cell, hepatocellular, melanoma or renal cell carcinoma were enrolled in the trial. Before TCR sequencing, CD4+ T cells and CD8+ T cells were sorted from peripheral blood as separate populations. From V the trimming removes 3 bases and from J it removes 0 bases, while the gene matches leave 1 base of the junction unaccounted for. The CDR3 measures 15 amino acids from cysteine to phenylalanine. Just the 45-base CDR3 DNA is kept, in frame starting at base 1. Via the germline V gene, CDR1 is SGHTA and CDR2 FQGNSA.

As regards this clone: Its cognate antigen has yet to be identified. Within one base of it there is no much larger clone, and no base qualities were kept.

Genomic DNA was extracted from sorted cells for sequencing of the TCRbeta CDR3 region. The immunoSEQ Assay was used to sequence the TCRbeta CDR3 regions. TCRdb limited this immuneACCESS table to in-frame rearrangements with V and J called. A share of clones is missing; checked studies link under half to unresolved V genes, and the rest is unexplained. The sample yields 100,000 or so clones; under 95% were counted once. Clones ranked in the top ten supply about 0.73% of the sample. The chain couples TRBV7-2 to TRBJ1-4; TRBD1 matches 7 bases in the middle. The sequence was obtained from an adult with an advanced solid tumor such as melanoma, head and neck, liver or kidney cancer. The sequences come from CD4+ or CD8+ T cells sorted from blood, collected in a trial of the OX40 agonist ivuxolimab. This receptor carries the CDR3 CASSFGTATNEKLFF. The nucleotide sequence reads TGTGCCAGCAGCTTTGGGACAGCAACTAATGAAAAACTGTTTTTT.